The source of this T cell receptor (beta chain) is a study of OX40 agonist ivuxolimab in advanced cancers. The V gene lost 0 bases and the J gene lost 1 base, with 2 bases spanning the gap. Germline CDR1 reads GTSNPN; CDR2 reads SVGIG (reference sequence). The CDR3 loop spans 12 amino acids. TCRdb's copy holds only in-frame clones and misses some; the assay was immunoSEQ multiplex PCR. The sample lists about 49,000 clones; 80% to 85% were seen once. The input for sequencing was CD4+ or CD8+ T cells sorted from blood, taken in a trial of the OX40 agonist ivuxolimab. The chain uses TRBV30 and TRBJ2-3, with no clear D. The source is an adult with an advanced solid tumor such as melanoma, head and neck, liver or kidney cancer. The CDR3: CAWSVRTDTQYF. The CDR3 DNA sequence: TGTGCCTGGAGTGTACGCACAGATACGCAGTATTTT.